The text below deals with one TCR beta chain. The sample belongs to a study of cytomegalovirus exposure and HLA in healthy donors. CDR1 is SGHNT, CDR2 YYREEE, per germline (reference sequence). V was clipped by 7 bases and J by 0 bases; unmatched bases: 14. This CDR3 is 18 amino acids long. TCRdb keeps only in-frame clones here, not all; method: immunoSEQ multiplex PCR. Among under 100,000 clones, approximately 96% were seen once, and the ten largest hold around 0.78%. The clonotype originates from a man in his late teens or twenties in good health and CMV-seronegative. V and J are TRBV5-4 and TRBJ2-1, with 9 bases fitting TRBD2. The source material was PBMCs. The chain's CDR3 is CASFPGLALRSSYNEQFF. CDR3 coding DNA: TGTGCCAGCTTTCCGGGACTAGCTTTACGGAGCTCCTACAATGAGCAGTTCTTC. Together with reference TRBV5-4 and TRBJ2-1, the CDR3 gives the full variable domain: ETGVTQSPTHLIKTRGQQVTLRCSSQSGHNTVSWYQQALGQGPQFIFQYYREEENGRGNFPPRFSGLQFPNYSSELNVNALELDDSALYLCASFPGLALRSSYNEQFFGPGTRLTVL.